This T cell receptor (beta chain) was profiled in a study of T cell responses to AZD1222 COVID-19 vaccine (dated by TCRdb to the early 2020s). A note on the overall study: AZD1222 recipients given second doses at about 4 weeks or at about 12 weeks were pooled, since spike-specific TCR depth and breadth were not found to differ between the two schedules. A total of 230 or so trial participants underwent TCR sequencing, of whom 207 received two doses of AZD1222 and 26 received two doses of the MenACWY control vaccine. Enrollment into the trials was organized by age into subgroups of 18-55, 56-69 and 70-plus years, and those subgroups contained about 160, 30 and 59 TCR-sequenced participants, respectively. The full study reports these points: Reportedly, almost half of the unique spike-specific TCRs recognized epitopes lying outside the regions that are mutated in the B.1.351 and B.1.1.7 variants. In the small 56-69-year group, the increase in depth fell short of significance, most likely because of low power. No day 14 peak-response samples were available, so repertoires were characterized only after the peak T cell response. Conclusions about previously exposed vaccinees were limited because only six AZD1222 recipients were SARS-CoV-2 seropositive at baseline. The vaccine-associated CD4 TCRs covered the entire spike protein, and the dominant responses fell in regions 160-218 and 743-854. After two AZD1222 doses, spike-specific TCR breadth and depth were significantly higher than at day 0 and than in MenACWY recipients. Participants were mostly white British and included more females than males, and it was suggested by the authors that clonal diversity may have been underestimated.

The CDR3 regions of human TCRbeta chains were subjected to immunosequencing. The authors' analysis ran thus. TCRs in the repertoires were matched against a reference library of SARS-CoV-2-specific TCRs that had been generated with the MIRA antigen-specificity platform. Breadth was defined as the fraction of unique TCRs that were SARS-CoV-2-associated, and depth was defined as the fraction of total T cells that were SARS-CoV-2-associated. Using the MIRA data, each spike-specific TCR was mapped to the spike region that the TCR reacts to and placed in a CD4 or CD8 class. Log10-transformed breadth and depth values were compared by one-way ANOVA with Sidak's multiple comparisons tests. As stored in TCRdb, this immuneACCESS dataset retains in-frame rearrangements with V and J assigned. A fraction of the clones does not appear; measured against another copy, unresolved V genes explain less than half of the discrepancy, and the remainder lacks a known reason. Clone size and the V and J calls come from that table; the DNA yielded D and trimming. In this sample the table shows around 110,000 clones, 75% to 90% of which occur a single time. The ten largest clones represent approximately 3.3% of the sample.

Read against the paper, the sample's time point label means: baseline before first vaccination. Samples from vaccinated people were obtained from the UK trials COV001 and COV002, which included a single-blind randomized controlled phase 2/3 trial of AZD1222 (ChAdOx1 nCoV-19) in healthy adults. For TCRbeta chain sequencing, PBMC samples from trial participants were taken at day 0 and at day 28 after the second dose. V was cut back by 5 bases and J by 0 bases, leaving a gap of 18 bases between them. The CDR3 starts with the cysteine, ends with the phenylalanine, and has 17 residues. The entry retains the CDR3 DNA only, 51 bases that are in frame from base 1. CDR1 and CDR2, looked up from the germline V gene (reference sequence), are SSHAT and FNYEAQ. To note about this clone: The clone's antigen remains unknown. There are no base qualities to consult, and no much larger clone falls within one base.

The specimen was peripheral blood, collected on day 0 of AZD1222 vaccination. This receptor was taken from an adult in good health. The V and J segments used are TRBV7-7 and TRBJ2-3; the D gene could be either TRBD1 or TRBD2, each agreeing at 5 bases. Here the CDR3 is given as CASSQSGGAPSTDTQYF. In nucleotides, the sequence is TGTGCCAGCAGCCAGTCTGGGGGAGCTCCTAGCACAGATACGCAGTATTTT.